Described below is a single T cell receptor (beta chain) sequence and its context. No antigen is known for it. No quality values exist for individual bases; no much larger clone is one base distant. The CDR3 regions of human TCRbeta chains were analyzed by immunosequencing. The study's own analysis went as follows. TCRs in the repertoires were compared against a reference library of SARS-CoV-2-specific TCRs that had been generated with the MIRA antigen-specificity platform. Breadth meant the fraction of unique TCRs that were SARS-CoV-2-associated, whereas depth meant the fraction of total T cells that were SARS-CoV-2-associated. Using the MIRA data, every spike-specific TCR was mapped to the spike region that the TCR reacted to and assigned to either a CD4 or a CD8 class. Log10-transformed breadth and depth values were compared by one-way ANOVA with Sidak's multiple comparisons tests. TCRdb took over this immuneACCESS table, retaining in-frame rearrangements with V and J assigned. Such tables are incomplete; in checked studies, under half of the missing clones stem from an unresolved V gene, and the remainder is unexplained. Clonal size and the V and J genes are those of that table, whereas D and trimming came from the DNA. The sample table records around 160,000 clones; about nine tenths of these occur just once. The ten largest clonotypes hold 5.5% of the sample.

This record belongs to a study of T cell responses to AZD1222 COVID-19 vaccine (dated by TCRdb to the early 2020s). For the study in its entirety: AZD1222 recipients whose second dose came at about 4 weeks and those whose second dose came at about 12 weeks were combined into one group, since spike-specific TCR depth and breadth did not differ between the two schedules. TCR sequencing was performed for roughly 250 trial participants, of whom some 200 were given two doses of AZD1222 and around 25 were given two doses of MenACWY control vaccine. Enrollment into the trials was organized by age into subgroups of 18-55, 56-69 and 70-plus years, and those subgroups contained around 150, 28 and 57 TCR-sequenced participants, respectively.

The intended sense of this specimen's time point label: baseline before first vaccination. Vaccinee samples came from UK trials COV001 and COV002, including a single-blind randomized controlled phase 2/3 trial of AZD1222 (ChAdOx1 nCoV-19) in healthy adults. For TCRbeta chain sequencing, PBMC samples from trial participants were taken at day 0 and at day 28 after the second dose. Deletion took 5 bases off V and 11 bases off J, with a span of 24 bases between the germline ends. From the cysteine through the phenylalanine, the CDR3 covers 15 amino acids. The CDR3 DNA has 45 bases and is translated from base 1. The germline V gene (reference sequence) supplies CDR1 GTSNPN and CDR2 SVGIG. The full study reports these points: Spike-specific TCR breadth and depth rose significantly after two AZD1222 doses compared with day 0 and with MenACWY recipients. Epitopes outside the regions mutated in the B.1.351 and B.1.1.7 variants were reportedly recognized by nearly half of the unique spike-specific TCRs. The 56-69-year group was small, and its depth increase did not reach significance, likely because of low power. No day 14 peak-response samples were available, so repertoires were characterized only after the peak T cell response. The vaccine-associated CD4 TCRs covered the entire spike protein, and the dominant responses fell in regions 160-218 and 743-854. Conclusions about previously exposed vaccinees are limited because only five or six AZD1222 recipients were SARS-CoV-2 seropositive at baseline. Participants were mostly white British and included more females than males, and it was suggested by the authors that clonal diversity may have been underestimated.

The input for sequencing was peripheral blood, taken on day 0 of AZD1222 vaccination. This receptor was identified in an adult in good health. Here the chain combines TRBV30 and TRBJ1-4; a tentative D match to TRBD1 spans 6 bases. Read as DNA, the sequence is TGTGCCTGGGCCATTTCAAGGGGGGGCCTTGCCAAACTGTTTTTT. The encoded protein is CAWAISRGGLAKLFF.